The clone carrying this T cell receptor beta chain was recorded a few times. Its antigen is not identified. V was pared by 0 bases and J by 5 bases, with 14 bases of the junction left unmatched. Germline-derived CDR1 and CDR2 are LNHNV and YYDKDF (reference sequence). The CDR3 is 20 residues long. The data originate from a study of T-cell memory formation after mild COVID-19. Study observations and caveats: CD4+ contracting clones were found mainly in CM and EM, and CD8+ ones in EMRA.

Via MiXCR, TCRdb re-called the 5' RACE reads, giving one row per CDR3 protein. The table lists around 47,000 distinct CDR3 sequences, approximately 9.6% of them singletons, with about an eighth in the top ten. This TCR derives from an adult woman who had mild COVID-19 (a few samples of this study predate the infection). Cell type and time point are not known. Sequenced: PBMCs or a T cell subset sorted from them (not recorded which). V usage is TRBV15 and J usage is TRBJ2-2, with 11 bases lining up with TRBD2. The CDR3 bases are TGTGCCACCAGCAGAGATGTAGAGGTGTTGGCTAGCGGGGGGACCGGGGAGCTGTTTTTT. This translates into CATSRDVEVLASGGTGELFF.